Following are 23 T cell receptor beta chains from one sample sequenced in a study of T-cell memory formation after mild COVID-19. TCRdb used MiXCR to reprocess the 5' RACE reads, holding one entry per CDR3 protein. The table includes approximately 250,000 distinct CDR3 sequences, 16% detected once. The sample taken for sequencing was PBMCs or a T cell subset sorted from them (not recorded which). The source of these receptors is a man aged 18 to 35 who had mild COVID-19 (a few samples of this study predate the infection). Cell type and time point are not known.

The chain joins TRBV7-2 to TRBJ2-1; D not resolved. From germline, CDR1 is SGHTA and CDR2 FQGNSA. The CDR3 has 12 amino acids. With 2 bases removed from V and 8 bases from J, the gap between germline ends came to 7 bases. CDR3: CASSLFGYEQFF. CDR3 DNA: TGTGCCAGCAGCTTATTTGGGTATGAGCAGTTCTTC. Using reference TRBV7-2 and TRBJ2-1 for the parts outside the CDR3, the full variable domain is GAGVSQSPSNKVTEKGKDVELRCDPISGHTALYWYRQSLGQGLEFLIYFQGNSAPDKSGLPSDRFSAERTGGSVSTLTIQRTQQEDSAVYLCASSLFGYEQFFGPGTRLTVL.

V and J are TRBV3-1 and TRBJ2-1; D gene unclear. Germline V CDR1 and CDR2: LGHDT, YNNKEL (reference sequence). This CDR3 comprises 14 residues. The V end was cut by 2 bases, the J end by 3 bases, with 8 bases between. Here the CDR3 DNA reads TGTGCCAGCAGCCAAAATCAGTACTACAATGAGCAGTTCTTC. It yields the protein CASSQNQYYNEQFF.

This clonotype has a handful of counts. J is TRBJ1-3 and V is TRBV7-9, with 7 bases matching TRBD1. The CDR3 sequence is 14 residues long. Trimming removed 5 bases from V and 4 bases from J; junction bases left unmatched: 5. The V gene's germline CDR1 is SEHNR and CDR2 FQNEAQ (reference sequence). CDR3 protein: CASSRGTVGNTIYF. Written as DNA, the CDR3 is TGTGCCAGCAGCCGCGGGACAGTCGGAAACACCATATATTTT. Using reference TRBV7-9 and TRBJ1-3 for the parts outside the CDR3, the full variable domain is DTGVSQNPRHKITKRGQNVTFRCDPISEHNRLYWYRQTLGQGPEFLTYFQNEAQLEKSRLLSDRFSAERPKGSFSTLEIQRTEQGDSAMYLCASSRGTVGNTIYFGEGSWLTVV.

The chain recombines TRBV7-8 with TRBJ1-2, with 9 bases that match TRBD1. Germline assignment: CDR1 SGHVS and CDR2 FQNEAQ. Losses at the gene ends were 6 bases for V and 3 bases for J; bases not matched to a gene: 11. The CDR3 is 16 amino acids. The CDR3 here is CASSRDRAIRDYGYTF. CDR3 DNA: TGTGCCAGCAGTCGGGACAGGGCGATTCGGGACTATGGCTACACCTTC. Based on the CDR3 plus reference TRBV7-8 and TRBJ1-2, the full variable domain is GAGVSQSPRYKVAKRGQDVALRCDPISGHVSLFWYQQALGQGPEFLTYFQNEAQLDKSGLPSDRFFAERPEGSVSTLKIQRTQQEDSAVYLCASSRDRAIRDYGYTFGSGTRLTVV.

V usage is TRBV6-5 and J usage is TRBJ1-4; D possibly corresponds to TRBD1 (6 bases). Trimming removed 0 bases at V and 8 bases at J, with 10 bases between. This CDR3 has 14 amino acids. The germline V gene encodes CDR1 MNHEY and CDR2 SVGAGI. This chain's CDR3 is CASSYSTGGEKLFF. CDR3 DNA sequence: TGTGCCAGCAGTTACTCGACGGGGGGCGAAAAACTGTTTTTT.

This clonotype appeared many times. The chain recombines TRBV4-2 with TRBJ2-3; 10 nucleotides agree with TRBD2. From germline, CDR1 is LGHNA and CDR2 YNFKEQ. The CDR3 contains 17 residues. Trimming removed 1 base from V and 6 bases from J; junction bases left unmatched: 10. The CDR3, as DNA: TGTGCCAGCAGCCAAGGAAGCGGGGGGGCCTTAGGGGATACGCAGTATTTT. This gives the protein CASSQGSGGALGDTQYF.

This clonotype was seen more than once but under ten times. This chain connects TRBV7-8 to TRBJ2-5; TRBD2 might be the D (6 bases). CDR1 is SGHVS, CDR2 FQNEAQ, per germline. This CDR3 contains 14 residues. V lost 3 bases and J 5 bases, leaving 13 bases between the germline ends. The CDR3: CASSLGRGKETQYF. The CDR3 DNA reads as TGTGCCAGCAGCTTGGGCCGGGGGAAGGAGACCCAGTACTTC.

This clonotype was counted only a few times. The J gene is TRBJ2-5, the V gene TRBV7-6; 9 nucleotides agree with TRBD2. CDR3 length equals 15 residues. Germline CDR1 and CDR2: SGHVS and FNYEAQ. The ends lost 2 bases at V and 5 bases at J; junction bases unmatched: 6. The chain's CDR3 is CASSLRGLAPETQYF. In nucleotides, the CDR3 is TGTGCCAGCAGCTTAAGGGGACTAGCCCCTGAGACCCAGTACTTC.

The chain employs TRBV6-2 or TRBV6-3 and TRBJ2-3; D not certain. The CDR3 totals 12 residues. Germline values: CDR1 MNHEY, CDR2 SVGEGT. Trimming removed 4 bases at V and 6 bases at J, with 8 bases between. CDR3 sequence (DNA): TGTGCCAGCAGTTCCCTCGTGGATACGCAGTATTTT. Amino acids: CASSSLVDTQYF.

Only a few counts were recorded for this clonotype. The chain recombines TRBV6-5 with TRBJ1-1; D unresolved. The length of the CDR3 is 15 residues. Trimming removed 0 bases from V and 5 bases from J, with 13 bases in between. The germline CDR1 and CDR2 sequences are MNHEY and SVGAGI. The CDR3 is CASSYSRRARTEAFF. CDR3 bases: TGTGCCAGCAGTTACTCGAGGAGGGCCCGGACTGAAGCTTTCTTT.

This clonotype has a handful of counts. V usage is TRBV24-1 and J usage is TRBJ2-3; 9 nucleotides align to TRBD2. V lost 9 bases to trimming and J lost 2 bases; unmatched junction nucleotides: 5. Germline-derived CDR1 and CDR2 are KGHDR and SFDVKD. This CDR3 is built from 14 residues. CDR3 coding DNA: TGTGCCACCCGCAGCGGGGGGAACACAGATACGCAGTATTTT. Its protein product is CATRSGGNTDTQYF.

In its sample, this clonotype was seen a few times. The chain employs TRBV6-2 or TRBV6-3 and TRBJ1-5; D might be TRBD1 (5 bases). The germline V gene encodes CDR1 MNHEY and CDR2 SVGEGT. This CDR3 has 14 residues. The CDR3 is CVSRSLQGNQPQHF. In DNA form, the CDR3 reads TGTGTCTCCAGATCACTACAGGGCAATCAGCCCCAGCATTTT.

The table lists this clonotype with a few counts. This rearrangement joins TRBV25-1 to TRBJ2-3, with TRBD2 as a possible D gene (5 bases). Germline V lookup: CDR1 MGHDK, CDR2 SYGVNS. This CDR3 contains 16 residues. V lost 1 base to trimming and J lost 3 bases, with 14 bases between them. CDR3 in DNA: TGTGCCAGCAGTGAATCCCTAGCTTCTCGAACAGATACGCAGTATTTT. It specifies CASSESLASRTDTQYF.

The gene calls are TRBV29-1 and TRBJ1-4; 7 bases match TRBD1. The V segment lost 0 bases and the J segment 8 bases; nucleotides outside the gene matches: 6. Germline assignment: CDR1 SQVTM and CDR2 ANQGSEA. There are 14 residues in the CDR3. The CDR3 DNA is TGCAGCGTTGAAGACGGGACAGCCCCAGAAAAACTGTTTTTT. Its translation is CSVEDGTAPEKLFF.

V is TRBV20-1 and J is TRBJ2-1, with TRBD1 identical over 12 bases. The CDR3 has 19 amino acids. Germline loops: CDR1 DFQATT, CDR2 SNEGSKA (reference sequence). Losses at the gene ends were 1 base for V and 1 base for J; bases not matched to a gene: 11. The CDR3 region has the DNA TGCAGTGCTAGAGGGGGACAGGGGGCTCCAGGGTGGTCCTACAATGAGCAGTTCTTC. It yields the protein CSARGGQGAPGWSYNEQFF.

In its sample, this clonotype was seen a few times. The chain employs TRBV3-1 and TRBJ2-7; D gene uncertain. The CDR3 is 14 residues long. V lost 1 base to trimming and J lost 4 bases, with 11 bases between them. The germline V gene encodes CDR1 LGHDT and CDR2 YNNKEL (reference sequence). In nucleotides, the CDR3 is TGTGCCAGCAGCCAAGCTATGGTCGGGTACGAGCAGTACTTC. Protein sequence: CASSQAMVGYEQYF.

Ten or more counts support this clonotype. V and J are TRBV29-1 and TRBJ2-3; 7 bases match TRBD1. Germline values: CDR1 SQVTM, CDR2 ANQGSEA. CDR3 size: 16 residues. V was clipped by 1 base and J by 2 bases; unmatched bases: 9. CDR3: CSVEVWGKGATDTQYF. In DNA form, the CDR3 reads TGCAGCGTTGAAGTCTGGGGGAAGGGGGCCACAGATACGCAGTATTTT.

This clonotype was seen more than once but under ten times. The V and J genes are TRBV7-2 and TRBJ2-7; D perhaps matches TRBD1 (6 bases). V lost 0 bases, J lost 0 bases, and 9 bases lay in between. The CDR3 contains 15 residues. CDR1 is SGHTA and CDR2 is FQGNSA in the germline V gene. CDR3 sequence (DNA): TGTGCCAGCAGCTTAGCGGGACACCTCTCCTACGAGCAGTACTTC. Residues: CASSLAGHLSYEQYF.

The V gene is TRBV5-1, the J gene TRBJ2-5, with 13 nucleotides matching TRBD2. From germline, CDR1 is SGHRS and CDR2 YFSETQ. CDR3 size: 16 residues. Germline trimming cut 4 bases from V and 1 base from J; bases unmatched to any gene: 4. The CDR3 coding sequence is TGCGCCAGCAGCCCGGGACTAGCGGGGACCCAAGAGACCCAGTACTTC. It specifies CASSPGLAGTQETQYF.

This clonotype has more than one count but fewer than ten. This sequence joins TRBV29-1 and TRBJ2-3; TRBD1 matches at 9 bases. This CDR3 region has 14 residues. V dropped 2 bases and J dropped 4; count of bases not matched to a gene: 4. The germline V gene has CDR1 SQVTM and CDR2 ANQGSEA. DNA of the CDR3: TGCAGCGTTGAACGGACAGGGGATGCAGATACGCAGTATTTT. It translates to CSVERTGDADTQYF.

The chain has TRBV19 and TRBJ1-1, with 7 bases lining up with TRBD1. This CDR3 region has 13 residues. CDR1 and CDR2 from the germline V gene are LNHDA and SQIVND (reference sequence). J lost 7 bases, V lost 4 bases, and 6 bases had no gene match. The CDR3 is CASSRPGGYEAFF. CDR3 nucleotide sequence: TGTGCCAGTAGTAGGCCAGGGGGTTATGAAGCTTTCTTT.

The J gene is TRBJ1-6, the V gene TRBV20-1; TRBD1 matches 9 bases. Germline V gene sequence: CDR1 DFQATT, CDR2 SNEGSKA (reference sequence). V lost 2 bases to trimming and J lost 7 bases; unmatched junction nucleotides: 9. This CDR3 has 16 residues. The CDR3 sequence is CSARPDRGKRNSPLHF. CDR3 DNA sequence: TGCAGTGCTAGACCCGACAGGGGGAAGCGGAATTCACCCCTCCACTTT.

This clonotype was recorded many times. The chain uses TRBV29-1 and TRBJ1-1, with D maybe TRBD1 (6 bases). The CDR3 runs 13 residues. Germline V gene lookup returns CDR1 SQVTM and CDR2 ANQGSEA. With 5 bases removed from V and 4 bases from J, the gap between germline ends came to 14 bases. This CDR3 reads CSVSEGVGTEAFF. CDR3 DNA sequence: TGCAGCGTTTCTGAGGGGGTGGGCACTGAAGCTTTCTTT.